Following are 29 T cell receptor beta chains from one sample sequenced in a study of OX40 agonist ivuxolimab in advanced cancers. TCRdb keeps only in-frame clones here, not all; method: immunoSEQ multiplex PCR. Seen here are approximately 35,000 clones, around 80% observed once, and the top ten hold about 24%. Sample: CD4+ or CD8+ T cells sorted from blood, taken in a trial of the OX40 agonist ivuxolimab. The source of these receptors is an adult with an advanced solid tumor such as melanoma, head and neck, liver or kidney cancer.

V is TRBV7-1 and J is TRBJ1-1; D is unclear. TRBV7-1 is annotated as an ORF whose role is uncertain. The V end lost 6 bases, the J end lost 2 bases, and 10 bases lay between the germline ends. The CDR3 sequence is 13 residues long. CDR3 DNA sequence: TGTGCCAGCAGTCGAGGCCAAAACACTGAAGCTTTCTTT. Translated: CASSRGQNTEAFF.

This clone was counted a single time. This rearrangement joins TRBV11-2 to TRBJ1-1; D unresolved. Germline V CDR1 and CDR2: SGHAT, FQNNGV. This CDR3 has 15 residues. The ends were cut back, 2 bases at V and 4 bases at J, with 14 bases in the middle. CDR3 loop: CASSLFNGRGTEAFF. As DNA, the CDR3 is TGTGCCAGCAGCTTATTCAACGGGCGGGGCACTGAAGCTTTCTTT.

This clone was counted a few times. The chain recombines TRBV6-5 with TRBJ1-6; no reliable D call. Germline values: CDR1 MNHEY, CDR2 SVGAGI. V lost 2 bases to trimming and J lost 7 bases, with 9 bases between them. CDR3 length equals 14 residues. In DNA form, the CDR3 reads TGTGCCAGCAGTTACAGGCTTACCAATTCACCCCTCCACTTT. Amino acid sequence: CASSYRLTNSPLHF.

The chain joins TRBV6-5 to TRBJ2-7, with unresolved D. The CDR3 runs to 13 residues. From germline, CDR1 is MNHEY and CDR2 SVGAGI. V was trimmed by 4 bases and J by 0 bases, leaving 7 bases between them. The DNA of the CDR3 is TGTGCCAGCAGTTCCCTCGGCTCCTACGAGCAGTACTTC. It encodes CASSSLGSYEQYF.

The chain recombines TRBV12-2 with TRBJ2-7. TRBV12-2 is listed as a pseudogene. The CDR3 sequence is 13 residues long. CDR3 region: CASRLGTAAEQYV. CDR3 in DNA: TGTGCAAGTCGCTTAGGCACGGCCGCCGAGCAGTACGTC.

The V call is TRBV6-5, the J call TRBJ1-1; D is ambiguous. The CDR3 totals 14 residues. Germline V lookup: CDR1 MNHEY, CDR2 SVGAGI. Trimming took off 0 bases at V and 2 bases at J, with 7 bases between the two ends. CDR3 DNA: TGTGCCAGCAGTTACTCCATACAAAACACTGAAGCTTTCTTT. This encodes CASSYSIQNTEAFF.

The rearrangement joins TRBV5-1 to TRBJ2-7, with 8 bases aligning to TRBD1. The CDR3 spans 15 residues. Per germline, CDR1 SGHRS and CDR2 YFSETQ. The J segment lost 3 bases and the V segment lost 3 bases, leaving 8 bases of the junction unmatched. CDR3 DNA sequence: TGCGCCAGCAGCTGGGCGGACAGGGAGGTCTACGAGCAGTACTTC. This sequence encodes CASSWADREVYEQYF.

The chain couples TRBV6-5 to TRBJ1-1; D not certain. The V gene lost 8 bases and the J gene lost 8 bases, with 12 bases spanning the gap. Germline values: CDR1 MNHEY, CDR2 SVGAGI. This CDR3 is 11 amino acids long. This CDR3 reads CASGIKKEAFF. The CDR3 DNA reads TGTGCCAGCGGGATCAAGAAGGAAGCTTTCTTT.

The chain joins TRBV2 to TRBJ1-5, with D maybe TRBD1 (5 bases). This CDR3 has 15 residues. Trimming shortened V by 0 bases and J by 6 bases, and 12 bases separated the two germline ends. Germline values: CDR1 SNHLY, CDR2 FYNNEI. In DNA, the CDR3 is TGTGCCAGCAGTGAAGCAAGGCCCGGGGGTCAGCCCCAGCATTTT. Protein sequence: CASSEARPGGQPQHF. The full variable domain, rest sourced from reference TRBV2 and TRBJ1-5, is EPEVTQTPSHQVTQMGQEVILRCVPISNHLYFYWYRQILGQKVEFLVSFYNNEISEKSEIFDDQFSVERPDGSNFTLKIRSTKLEDSAMYFCASSEARPGGQPQHFGDGTRLSIL.

V gene TRBV5-1 combines with J gene TRBJ2-3; no definite D call. The germline V gene has CDR1 SGHRS and CDR2 YFSETQ. V shed 3 bases and J shed 3 bases, with 14 bases lying between them. This CDR3 is 15 amino acids long. The CDR3, as DNA: TGCGCCAGCAGCTCCCAGTCCCTAGGTACAGATACGCAGTATTTT. It yields the protein CASSSQSLGTDTQYF.

V usage is TRBV5-4 and J usage is TRBJ2-5, with 7 bases lining up with TRBD1. V shed 2 bases, J shed 2 bases, and the junction held 15 bases outside the gene matches. The germline V gene has CDR1 SGHNT and CDR2 YYREEE (reference sequence). This CDR3 has 18 residues. This CDR3 is CASSLEGAPVRAQETQYF. The CDR3 region has the DNA TGTGCCAGCAGCTTAGAGGGGGCTCCCGTTCGCGCACAAGAGACCCAGTACTTC.

The chain links TRBV6-1 to TRBJ2-5, with 10 bases matching TRBD2. Germline CDR1 reads MNHNS; CDR2 reads SASEGT. V shed 4 bases and J 1 base; nucleotides not matched to a gene: 6. The CDR3 consists of 16 residues. The CDR3 DNA is TGTGCCAGCAGTGCACTAGCGGGGACCATCCAAGAGACCCAGTACTTC. This sequence encodes CASSALAGTIQETQYF.

The chain employs TRBV18 and TRBJ2-7; D gene uncertain. The CDR3 is 13 amino acids. Germline loops: CDR1 KGHSH, CDR2 LQKENI. The V and J ends lost 5 bases and 0 bases respectively, with 8 bases between them. In DNA, the CDR3 is TGTGCCAGCTCAAAGGACGGCTCCTACGAGCAGTACGTC. Encoded protein: CASSKDGSYEQYV.

The CDR3 protein is CASSKDGWWVGDRENQPQHF. Written as DNA, the CDR3 is TGTGCCAGCAGCAAAGACGGGTGGTGGGTGGGGGACAGGGAAAATCAGCCCCAGCATTTT. The V call is TRBV21-1, the J call TRBJ1-5; no check of the table's D call, TRBD1, against the DNA was made. TRBV21-1 is listed as a pseudogene. The CDR3 consists of 20 residues.

The V and J genes are TRBV6-5 and TRBJ1-2; D possibly corresponds to TRBD1 (5 bases). V lost 0 bases and J 6 bases, leaving 8 bases between the germline ends. The length of the CDR3 is 13 residues. Germline V gene sequence: CDR1 MNHEY, CDR2 SVGAGI. This CDR3 is CASSYSGANGYTF. The CDR3 coding sequence is TGTGCCAGCAGTTACTCAGGGGCGAATGGCTACACCTTC.

This rearrangement joins TRBV6-6 to TRBJ1-4; 10 nucleotides agree with TRBD1. The length of the CDR3 is 15 residues. Germline V gives CDR1 MNHNY, CDR2 SVGAGI (reference sequence). The V segment lost 5 bases and the J segment 7 bases; nucleotides outside the gene matches: 7. The CDR3 DNA follows: TGTGCCAGCAGTGATACTGGGACAGGGGCTGAAAAACTGTTTTTT. Protein product: CASSDTGTGAEKLFF.

The CDR3 DNA is TGTGCCATCAGGGGGGGTGTACACGGGGAGCTGTTTTTT. Translated: CAIRGGVHGELFF. The rearrangement uses TRBV10-3 and TRBJ2-2; possible D gene TRBD2, 6 bases. The germline CDR1 and CDR2 sequences are ENHRY and SYGVKD. This CDR3 spans 13 amino acids. V was cut by 6 bases and J by 7 bases, with 12 bases left in between.

This chain joins TRBV5-1 and TRBJ2-1; 9 bases agree with TRBD1. From germline, CDR1 is SGHRS and CDR2 YFSETQ. V gave up 4 bases and J gave up 6 bases; unmatched junction bases: 5. This CDR3 has 14 amino acids. The CDR3 bases are TGCGCCAGCAGCCGGGACAGGGTTCTCAATGAGCAGTTCTTC. It yields the protein CASSRDRVLNEQFF.

V and J are TRBV19 and TRBJ1-2, with D perhaps matching TRBD1 (6 bases). This CDR3 is 13 amino acids long. Germline V gene lookup returns CDR1 LNHDA and CDR2 SQIVND (reference sequence). Deletions cut 10 bases from V and 0 bases from J, with 12 bases between. The CDR3 coding sequence is TGTGCCACCCGGGACACGGCTAACTATGGCTACACCTTC. This sequence encodes CATRDTANYGYTF.

The V gene is TRBV4-1, the J gene TRBJ1-1; D unclear. CDR3 length equals 13 residues. V was cut by 1 base and J by 5 bases, with 8 bases left in between. Germline CDR1 is MGHRA and CDR2 is YSYEKL. This CDR3 is CASSQGSGTEAFF. CDR3 bases: TGCGCCAGCAGCCAAGGATCGGGGACTGAAGCTTTCTTT.

This chain links TRBV5-1 with TRBJ2-5, with 12 bases matching TRBD2. The length of the CDR3 is 14 residues. V lost 3 bases, J lost 5 bases, and 2 bases stayed unmatched. The germline V gene has CDR1 SGHRS and CDR2 YFSETQ. The CDR3 spells CASSYGTSGETQYF. CDR3 DNA: TGCGCCAGCAGCTACGGGACTAGCGGGGAGACCCAGTACTTC.

The J gene is TRBJ2-3, the V gene TRBV5-1; a weak D match, TRBD1 (6 bases). V lost 4 bases and J lost 2, with 11 bases in between. The CDR3 consists of 14 residues. Per germline, CDR1 SGHRS and CDR2 YFSETQ. DNA of the CDR3: TGCGCCAGCAGCACAGGGCCTGTCACAGATACGCAGTATTTT. It yields the protein CASSTGPVTDTQYF.

The gene calls are TRBV27 and TRBJ1-2; no clear D. The CDR3 consists of 15 residues. Germline CDR1 reads MNHEY; CDR2 reads SMNVEV (reference sequence). Trimming took off 5 bases at V and 4 bases at J, with 17 bases between the two ends. CDR3 nucleotides: TGTGCCAGCAGTCCCTCCCTGAACCCCATCTATGGCTACACCTTC. Amino acids: CASSPSLNPIYGYTF.

The chain couples TRBV18 to TRBJ1-2, with a weak D call TRBD1 (5 bases). Deletions cut 0 bases from V and 4 bases from J, with 12 bases between. The CDR3 loop spans 15 amino acids. Per germline, CDR1 KGHSH and CDR2 LQKENI. In DNA form, the CDR3 reads TGTGCCAGCTCACCACCGGTGGAGGGGATCTATGGCTACACCTTC. As protein: CASSPPVEGIYGYTF.

This chain joins TRBV5-1 and TRBJ2-1; 10 bases are a match to TRBD2. The ends lost 4 bases at V and 4 bases at J; junction bases unmatched: 5. The CDR3 covers 15 residues. In germline, CDR1 is SGHRS, CDR2 YFSETQ. Written as DNA, the CDR3 is TGCGCCAGCAGCCCGGGACTAGCGTTTTACAATGAGCAGTTCTTC. Its translation: CASSPGLAFYNEQFF.

A remark on this clone: Additional DNA sequences in this sample encode the identical CDR3. V usage is TRBV7-9 and J usage is TRBJ1-3; D is unresolved. Trimming cost V 3 bases and J 2 bases, with 8 bases left between them. The CDR3 totals 14 residues. Looked up from germline, CDR1 is SEHNR and CDR2 is FQNEAQ (reference sequence). CDR3 bases: TGTGCCAGCAGCTTCACGCGTGCTGGAAACACCATATATTTT. Protein product: CASSFTRAGNTIYF.

The chain employs TRBV5-1 and TRBJ1-4; 7 bases align to TRBD1. This CDR3 comprises 16 residues. After removal of 2 bases from V and 8 bases from J, the junction contained 12 bases not matched to a gene. Looked up from germline, CDR1 is SGHRS and CDR2 is YFSETQ. The CDR3 sequence: CASSFGTAKRREKLFF. The CDR3 region has the DNA TGCGCCAGCAGCTTCGGGACAGCGAAACGGCGAGAAAAACTGTTTTTT.

V usage is TRBV19 and J usage is TRBJ1-1, with TRBD1 matching over 7 bases. The ends lost 5 bases at V and 3 bases at J; junction bases unmatched: 6. CDR1 LNHDA and CDR2 SQIVND come from the germline V gene (reference sequence). This CDR3 has 14 residues. CDR3 sequence: CASSLSRGYTEAFF. CDR3 bases: TGTGCCAGTAGTTTAAGCAGGGGGTACACTGAAGCTTTCTTT.

The chain is built from TRBV7-9 and TRBJ1-1; D is unresolved. V lost 0 bases and J 1 base, leaving 3 bases between the germline ends. In germline, CDR1 is SEHNR, CDR2 FQNEAQ (reference sequence). CDR3 size: 13 residues. The CDR3 DNA follows: TGTGCCAGCAGCTTAGCAGGGAACACTGAAGCTTTCTTT. Its protein product is CASSLAGNTEAFF.